This T cell receptor (beta chain) is from a study of T cell changes during pregnancy in multiple sclerosis. A single count supports this clone. Sequenced by immunoSEQ multiplex PCR; TCRdb stores in-frame clones only, minus some. The sample holds 70,000 or so clones; around 90% are singletons and the top ten take around 0.3%. V was trimmed by 4 bases and J by 7 bases, leaving 15 bases between them. The germline V gene has CDR1 SGHTS and CDR2 YDEGEE. The CDR3 runs 14 residues. This receptor was identified in a female donor with multiple sclerosis, enrolled in a pregnancy study. This chain links TRBV5-8 with TRBJ1-5; D is possibly TRBD1 (6 bases). The material was CD4+ T cells from peripheral blood mononuclear cells, obtained after pregnancy. The CDR3 DNA follows: TGTGCCAGCAGCCTACAGGGATACCGACAGCCCCAGCATTTT. The encoded protein is CASSLQGYRQPQHF.